The rows below give T cell receptor beta chains drawn from one sample of a study of blood T cell repertoires in COVID-19. Some clones are missing from TCRdb's copy, which holds only in-frame ones; the method was immunoSEQ multiplex PCR. The sample has 270,000 or so clones, about four fifths seen once; the top ten hold around 1.6%. The sample taken for sequencing was peripheral blood. These TCRs come from a human donor with COVID-19, enrolled during active disease. The donor label of this sample is uncertain. Each CDR3 is given without its conserved first and last residue. Each record gives: V gene, clone size, D gene, J gene, CDR3 protein. The D gene is left open where the match is weak. Not all rows give a size; the values are once, few, many and, for expanded clones, a class.

>TRBV20-1|-|TRBD1|TRBJ1-2
SASLAGQGNYGYT
>TRBV18|-|TRBD1|TRBJ2-5
ASSPLDRGQETQY
>TRBV18|-|-|TRBJ1-1
ASSPQGPGTEAF
>TRBV30|-|TRBD2|TRBJ2-3
AWSTSGRRTDTQY
>TRBV4-3|once|-|TRBJ1-2
ASSQTRGTYYGYT
>TRBV7-9|-|TRBD1|TRBJ2-1
ASSSRTGGRDEQF
>TRBV28|-|-|TRBJ1-5
ASSSTGLEQPQH
>TRBV19|-|TRBD1|TRBJ2-3
ASSIESTGGTDTQY
>TRBV15|-|-|TRBJ2-3
ATSRDPGNTDTQY
>TRBV6-5|-|TRBD1|TRBJ2-7
ASSYGQGATYEQY
>TRBV28|-|-|TRBJ1-3
ASRTLRESGNTIY
>TRBV2|-|TRBD2|TRBJ2-3
ASSEGRGRDTQY
>TRBV6-2/TRBV6-3|-|-|TRBJ1-6
ASSYGEDNSPLH
>TRBV12-3/TRBV12-4|-|TRBD1|TRBJ2-2
ASRETGRRELF
>TRBV11-2|few|-|TRBJ1-2
ASSLGTVNYGYT
>TRBV5-1|-|TRBD2|TRBJ2-5
ASTRGGTSGTQETQY
>TRBV27|-|-|TRBJ1-6
ASSLGGPWVSPLH
>TRBV19|-|-|TRBJ2-1
ASSPPTAGWSYNEQF
>TRBV28|-|-|TRBJ2-3
ASSSASGDTQY
>TRBV10-3|-|-|TRBJ2-1
AISGQWSSYNEQF
>TRBV9|-|-|TRBJ2-7
ASSVEAQDYEQY
>TRBV5-1|-|-|TRBJ2-1
ASSLGVSSYNEQF
>TRBV19|few|-|TRBJ2-1
ASSIYSRVYNEQF
>TRBV7-2|-|TRBD1|TRBJ1-2
ASSRRGQGALEGYT
>TRBV28|-|-|TRBJ2-2
ASSFTGGENTGELF
>TRBV5-6|-|-|TRBJ1-1
ASSTWRRGQNLEAF
>TRBV7-2|-|TRBD2|TRBJ2-7
ASSTLAGFSYEQY
>TRBV25-1|-|-|TRBJ1-1
ASSEYYGQNTEAF
>TRBV10-3|-|-|TRBJ2-1
AISERGSVSSYNEQF
>TRBV6-2/TRBV6-3|-|TRBD2|TRBJ2-3
ASRYPLAGDTQY
>TRBV19|-|TRBD2|TRBJ2-2
ASRRLAGVTGELF
>TRBV6-5|-|-|TRBJ2-5
ASSSDRETQY
>TRBV7-9|-|TRBD1|TRBJ1-2
ASSLAGRGGGYT
>TRBV5-1|-|TRBD2|TRBJ2-2
ASSGAGGLF
>TRBV7-9|once|-|TRBJ2-7
ASSLVREREQY
>TRBV27|-|TRBD2|TRBJ2-1
ASSTWTSGRSRASWEQF
>TRBV18|-|-|TRBJ1-3
ASSPWSGSSGNTIY
>TRBV11-2|-|TRBD2|TRBJ2-5
ASSLVGLAGTIGETQY
>TRBV6-6|-|-|TRBJ1-2
ASSTGTGNYGYT
>TRBV3-1/TRBV3-2|-|TRBD1|TRBJ2-7
ASSQTRQGGRDEQY
>TRBV3-1/TRBV3-2|-|-|TRBJ2-5
ASSQVAQGTWVRKETQY
>TRBV15|-|TRBD1|TRBJ2-3
ATTTDRAREDTQY
>TRBV20-1|-|TRBD2|TRBJ2-1
SASRGGRNNEQF
>TRBV30|-|TRBD2|TRBJ2-2
AYRWRESMANTGELF
>TRBV19|few|TRBD1|TRBJ2-2
ASSIQGAHGELF